The sequence of this T cell receptor beta chain was determined in a study of neurological immune-mediated disorders. This clonotype was recorded many times. Germline loops: CDR1 PRHDT, CDR2 FYEKMQ (reference sequence). Trimming cost V 5 bases and J 0 bases; bases outside gene matches: 16. CDR3 length: 19 residues. TCRdb called the 5' RACE reads again in MiXCR, with one record for every CDR3 protein. The sample yields tens of thousands of distinct CDR3 sequences, 14% seen once. This chain uses TRBV13 with TRBJ1-1; 9 bases fit TRBD1. Material: PBMCs. This TCR came from a woman aged 45-60 years with HTLV-1-associated myelopathy (HAM/TSP). The CDR3 coding sequence is TGTGCCAGCAGCGACGGGCGTTGGACAGGGGTAAACATGAACACTGAAGCTTTCTTT. Translating gives CASSDGRWTGVNMNTEAFF.